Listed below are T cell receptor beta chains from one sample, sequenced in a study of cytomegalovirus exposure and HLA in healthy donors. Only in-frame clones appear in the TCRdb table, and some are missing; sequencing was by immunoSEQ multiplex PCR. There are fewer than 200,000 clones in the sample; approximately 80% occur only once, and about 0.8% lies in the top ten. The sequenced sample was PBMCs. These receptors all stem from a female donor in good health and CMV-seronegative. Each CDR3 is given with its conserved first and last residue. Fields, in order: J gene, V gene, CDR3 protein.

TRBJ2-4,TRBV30,CAWSVGQGVEGSKNIQYF
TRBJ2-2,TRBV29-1,CSTSAGLAGAGELFF
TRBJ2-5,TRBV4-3,CASSQLAGEVGETQYF
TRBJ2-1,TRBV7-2,CASSLVLLAGGNEQFF
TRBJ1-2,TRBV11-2,CASSLVNLPGPTGGYTF
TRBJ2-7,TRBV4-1,CASSQGGKGTEQYF
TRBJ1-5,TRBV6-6,CASSYSEGVPPQHF
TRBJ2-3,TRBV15,CATSRDRVRGGRDTQYF
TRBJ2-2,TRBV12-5,CASGLVSGNTGELFF
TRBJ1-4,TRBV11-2,CASSPGARGEKLFF
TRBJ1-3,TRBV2,CASRGQISGNTIYF
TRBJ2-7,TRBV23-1,CASSHIYRVYEQYF
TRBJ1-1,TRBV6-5,CASRRRDWNTEAFF
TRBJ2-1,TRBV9,CASTLGLAGGQTNNEQFF
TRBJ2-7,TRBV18,CASSPPVAGGPKYEQYF
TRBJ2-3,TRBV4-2,CASSLGGGRAVGTQYF
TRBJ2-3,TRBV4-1,CASSRRASTDTQYF
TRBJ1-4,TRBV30,CAWTPDISNEKLFF
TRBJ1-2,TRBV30,CAWSVQGSYGYTF
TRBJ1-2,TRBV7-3,CASSLHAGDYGYTF
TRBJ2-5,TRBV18,CASSPRSPSSGLAGVEETQYF
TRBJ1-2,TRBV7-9,CASSNGDYGYTF
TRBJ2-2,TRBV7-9,CASRAAVASGELFF
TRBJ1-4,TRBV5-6,CASSYRGLEEKLFF
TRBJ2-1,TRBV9,CASSVAGVNEQFF
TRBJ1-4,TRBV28,CATETGEKLFF
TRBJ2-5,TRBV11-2,CASSLRGRGETQYF
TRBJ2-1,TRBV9,CASSVDPAGGGEQFF
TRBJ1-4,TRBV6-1,CASSVTTDFNEKLFF
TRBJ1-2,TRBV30,CAWSAVGGYTF
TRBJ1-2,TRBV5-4,CASSNSAGVALNYGYTF
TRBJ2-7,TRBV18,CASSPIDNNYEQYF
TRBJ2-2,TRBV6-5,CASSFRRTAGELFF
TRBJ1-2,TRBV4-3,CASSHAPSTRSYTF
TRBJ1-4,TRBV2,CASSEALPTGELFF
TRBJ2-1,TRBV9,CASSMTSGGNYNEQFF
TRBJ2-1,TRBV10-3,CAIRAREGGLNEQFF
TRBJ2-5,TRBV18,CASSGRTGKETQYF
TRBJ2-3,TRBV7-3,CASSPHGGAPDTQYF
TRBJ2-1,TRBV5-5,CASSRLSLRDRGNEQFF
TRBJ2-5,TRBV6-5,CASSYPSSSSETQYF
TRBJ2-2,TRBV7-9,CASSEFRDRGSGELFF
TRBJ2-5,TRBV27,CASSFASGGAGETQYF
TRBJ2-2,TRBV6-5,CASSSRESGELFF
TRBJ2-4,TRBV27,CASSSAQTAKNSQYF
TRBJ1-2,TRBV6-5,CASSYRGYGYTF
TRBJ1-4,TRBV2,CASRGGDEKLFF
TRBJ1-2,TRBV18,CASSPVRNTGGGSDGYTF
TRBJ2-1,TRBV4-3,CASSPRTSGNVREQFF
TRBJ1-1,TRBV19,CATQDGGNTEAFF
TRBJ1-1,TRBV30,CAWSPGQGNTEAFF
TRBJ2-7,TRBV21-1,CASSAVAGEWYEQYF
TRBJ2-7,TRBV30,CAYRGNSYEQYF
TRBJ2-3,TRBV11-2,CASSLVGRGLTDTQYF
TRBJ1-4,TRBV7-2,CASSGDRINEKLFF